The rows below give T cell receptor beta chains drawn from one sample of a study of spatial heterogeneity in lung cancer. TCRdb called the 5' RACE reads again in MiXCR, with one record for every CDR3 protein. The sample holds approximately 56,000 distinct CDR3 sequences, roughly 8.1% seen once. Sequenced material: PBMCs, taken at follow-up. The receptors originated from a female donor with early-stage non-small cell lung cancer. Each CDR3 is given with its conserved first and last residue. The order of the fields is clone size, V gene, J gene, D gene, CDR3 protein, CDR3 DNA. A D gene is named only where the DNA matches it firmly. Size values are once, few and many counts, or a class for expanded clones, and some rows have none.

>many|TRBV20-1|TRBJ2-7|.
CSASTYEQYF
TGCAGTGCCTCGACCTACGAGCAGTACTTC
>few|TRBV6-2/TRBV6-3|TRBJ2-2|TRBD1
CASSDNQRGRNTGELFF
TGTGCCAGCAGTGATAATCAGAGGGGGCGGAACACCGGGGAGCTGTTTTTT
>few|TRBV15|TRBJ2-2|.
CATSARAGELFF
TGTGCCACCAGCGCCCGAGCCGGGGAGCTGTTTTTT
>many|TRBV6-2/TRBV6-3|TRBJ2-3|TRBD2
CASSYSSNTGLAGGRGTDTQYF
TGTGCCAGCAGTTACTCATCGAACACCGGACTAGCGGGGGGGCGGGGCACAGATACGCAGTATTTT
>many|TRBV5-1|TRBJ2-1|.
CASSLGGDNEQFF
TGCGCCAGCAGCTTGGGCGGGGACAATGAGCAGTTCTTC
>many|TRBV7-2|TRBJ2-7|.
CASSTYSHYEQYF
TGTGCCAGCAGCACATATTCACACTACGAGCAGTACTTC
>.|TRBV7-2|TRBJ2-2|.
CASRSALGGTGELFF
TGTGCCAGCAGGTCAGCCCTCGGCGGGACCGGGGAGCTGTTTTTT
>.|TRBV29-1|TRBJ1-4|.
CSTREGNREKLFF
TGCAGCACACGGGAAGGGAATCGTGAAAAACTGTTTTTT
>few|TRBV30|TRBJ2-3|.
CAWTFSGLDTQYF
TGTGCCTGGACTTTTTCTGGGTTGGATACGCAGTATTTT
>many|TRBV7-9|TRBJ2-5|.
CASSSRSGEETQYF
TGTGCCAGCAGCTCGAGGTCGGGGGAGGAGACCCAGTACTTC